Included here is one T cell receptor beta chain sequence, with context. The antigen is unknown. Only in-frame clones appear in the TCRdb table, and some are missing; sequencing was by immunoSEQ multiplex PCR. The sample contains about 78,000 clones, almost 97% of which appear only once. This entry is derived from a study of cytomegalovirus exposure and HLA in healthy donors. An approximately 130-subject validation cohort, separate from the roughly 700-subject first cohort, supplied the donors. CDR3 length: 14 residues. Trimming took 2 bases from V and 7 from J; bases not matched to a gene: 6. CDR1 is SGHRS and CDR2 is YFSETQ in the germline V gene. The study, taken as a whole, reports: Overall, roughly 150 TCR beta chains were annotated as cytomegalovirus-associated. Rare TCR sequences dominated, though some public TCRs recurred in many donors. Reports credit the classifier with highly specific, highly sensitive diagnosis of cytomegalovirus status.

The J gene is TRBJ1-5, the V gene TRBV5-1, with 7 positions matching TRBD1. The origin of this receptor is a man aged 18 to 30 in good health and CMV-seropositive. The sequencing input was PBMCs. The chain's CDR3 is CASSFNRGGQPQHF. Here the CDR3 DNA reads TGCGCCAGCAGCTTCAACAGGGGAGGACAGCCCCAGCATTTT.